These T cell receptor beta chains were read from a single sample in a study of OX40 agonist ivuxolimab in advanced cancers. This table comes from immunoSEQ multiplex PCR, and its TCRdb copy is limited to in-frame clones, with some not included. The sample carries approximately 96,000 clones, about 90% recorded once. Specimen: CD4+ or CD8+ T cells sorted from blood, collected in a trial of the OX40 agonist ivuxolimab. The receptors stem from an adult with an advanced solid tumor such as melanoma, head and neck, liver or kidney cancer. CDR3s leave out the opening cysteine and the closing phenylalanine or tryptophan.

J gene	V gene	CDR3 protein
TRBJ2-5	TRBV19	ASSSTSGSSMTQY
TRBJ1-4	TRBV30	AWSEGGLTNEKLF
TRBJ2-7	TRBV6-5	ASTRGLADSYEQY
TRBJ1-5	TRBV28	ASSSDFQPQH
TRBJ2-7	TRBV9	ASSVAGWGSEQY
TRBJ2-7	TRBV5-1	ASSPDRGQNEQY
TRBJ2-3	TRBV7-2	ASLRLGPTDTQY
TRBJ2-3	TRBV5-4	ASSQYPDTQY
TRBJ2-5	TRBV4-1	ASSPVGWGLQETQY
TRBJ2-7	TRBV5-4	ASSSGTSGRAYEQY
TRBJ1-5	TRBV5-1	ASSPGTAYSNQPQH
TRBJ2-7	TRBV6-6	ASSRGVDEQY
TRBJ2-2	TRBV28	ASSSGLAGELF
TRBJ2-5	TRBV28	ASSLSGRGIQETQY
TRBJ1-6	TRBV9	ASSLGQGKGPLH
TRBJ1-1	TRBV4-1	ASRGRTMNTEAF
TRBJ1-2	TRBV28	ASSLAGSRGYT
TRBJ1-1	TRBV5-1	ASSLMGSGNTEAF
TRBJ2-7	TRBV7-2	ASSLSLGSDVPYEQY
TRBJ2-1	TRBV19	ASSFRQGASDNEQF
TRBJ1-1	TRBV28	ASSLTVLSGSAF
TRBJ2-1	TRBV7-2	ASSSGLAEYNEQF
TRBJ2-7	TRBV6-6	ASRTIAGELSYEQY
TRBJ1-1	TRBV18	ASRGGRADTEAF
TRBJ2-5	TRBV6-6	ASSYEGPSQY
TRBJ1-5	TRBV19	ASSGGYNQPQH
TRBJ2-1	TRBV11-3	ASSFPPREAGNEQF
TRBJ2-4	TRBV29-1	SVIKGAENIQY
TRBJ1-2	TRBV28	ASKKDRAPNYGYT
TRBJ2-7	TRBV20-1	SAATSREQY
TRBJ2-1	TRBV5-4	ASSLIQGRSNEQF
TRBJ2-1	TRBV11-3	ASSLSWGLAGVSNEQF
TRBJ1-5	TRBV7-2	ASSLDPGRNQPQH
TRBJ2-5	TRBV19	ASSSGGTIQETQY
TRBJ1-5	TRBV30	ACSSGGSGNQPQH
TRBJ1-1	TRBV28	ASSSAGTEAF
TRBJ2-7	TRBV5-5	ALQGVASYEQY
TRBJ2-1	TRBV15	ATSRDRLGWGDEQF
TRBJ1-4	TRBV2	ASRSTFRGEKLF
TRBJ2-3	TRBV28	ASRGGLAGGSSTDTQY